Listed below are T cell receptor beta chains from one sample, sequenced in a study of cytomegalovirus exposure and HLA in healthy donors. Clones were read by immunoSEQ multiplex PCR, and TCRdb kept only the in-frame ones, dropping some. The table has roughly 160,000 clones, roughly 85% seen once. Source material: PBMCs. These TCRs come from a boy younger than 10 in good health and CMV-seronegative. Each CDR3 is given with its conserved first and last residue. D genes are given only for firm matches. A row's size may be missing; if present it is once, few, many or a size class.

clone size: NA; J gene: TRBJ1-1; V gene: TRBV7-9; D gene: TRBD1; CDR3 DNA: TGTGCCAGCAGCCGACGGGACAGGCGAGCTTGGGCTTTCTTT; CDR3 protein: CASSRRDRRAWAFF
clone size: NA; J gene: TRBJ2-7; V gene: TRBV30; D gene: TRBD1; CDR3 DNA: TGTGCCTGGAGTGGGACAGGGGGCTACGAGCAGTACTTC; CDR3 protein: CAWSGTGGYEQYF
clone size: few; J gene: TRBJ2-1; V gene: TRBV15; D gene: TRBD1; CDR3 DNA: TGTGCCACCAGCAGGTGGACAGGGATGAATGAGCAGTTCTTC; CDR3 protein: CATSRWTGMNEQFF
clone size: NA; J gene: TRBJ2-3; V gene: TRBV7-3; D gene: NA; CDR3 DNA: TGTGCCAGCAGCGCCTGGGCAGGCTTCACAGATACGCAGTATTTT; CDR3 protein: CASSAWAGFTDTQYF
clone size: NA; J gene: TRBJ1-5; V gene: TRBV6-1; D gene: NA; CDR3 DNA: TGTGCCAGCAGTGCGACAGGTTTCAATCAGCCCCAGCATTTT; CDR3 protein: CASSATGFNQPQHF
clone size: few; J gene: TRBJ1-2; V gene: TRBV7-8; D gene: NA; CDR3 DNA: TGTGCCAGCAGCTTAGCGGGGGCGCTCCTAACTATGGGTGGCTACACCTTC; CDR3 protein: CASSLAGALLTMGGYTF
clone size: NA; J gene: TRBJ1-2; V gene: TRBV10-3; D gene: NA; CDR3 DNA: TGTGCCATCAGTACAGAAGATTACGGCTACACCTTC; CDR3 protein: CAISTEDYGYTF
clone size: once; J gene: TRBJ2-1; V gene: TRBV10-3; D gene: TRBD2; CDR3 DNA: TGTGCCATCAGACGGGGGGGTTCATCCTACAATGAGCAGTTCTTC; CDR3 protein: CAIRRGGSSYNEQFF
clone size: NA; J gene: TRBJ1-5; V gene: TRBV18; D gene: NA; CDR3 DNA: TGTGCCAGCTCACCACGACAGCTCAATCAGCCCCAGCATTTT; CDR3 protein: CASSPRQLNQPQHF
clone size: NA; J gene: TRBJ2-5; V gene: TRBV10-3; D gene: TRBD1; CDR3 DNA: TGTGCCATCAGTGAGTCGACAGGGAAATCGTACCAAGAGACCCAGTACTTC; CDR3 protein: CAISESTGKSYQETQYF
clone size: NA; J gene: TRBJ1-5; V gene: TRBV6-4; D gene: NA; CDR3 DNA: TGTGCCTCCTCTAGGAACTACCTCGATCAGCCCCAGCATTTT; CDR3 protein: CASSRNYLDQPQHF
clone size: NA; J gene: TRBJ1-5; V gene: TRBV30; D gene: TRBD1; CDR3 DNA: TGTGCCTTGGACAGGGGATCCCAGCCCCAGCATTTT; CDR3 protein: CALDRGSQPQHF
clone size: once; J gene: TRBJ1-1; V gene: TRBV10-3; D gene: NA; CDR3 DNA: TGTGCCATCAGTGAGTCAGGCGGGAACACTGAAGCTTTCTTT; CDR3 protein: CAISESGGNTEAFF
clone size: NA; J gene: TRBJ2-2; V gene: TRBV6-6; D gene: TRBD1; CDR3 DNA: TGTGCCAGTGGACAGGGGGTAACCGGGGAGCTGTTTTTT; CDR3 protein: CASGQGVTGELFF
clone size: NA; J gene: TRBJ2-1; V gene: TRBV11-2; D gene: TRBD2; CDR3 DNA: TGTGCCAGCAGCTTTGGTAGCGGGAGCAATGAGCAGTTCTTC; CDR3 protein: CASSFGSGSNEQFF
clone size: NA; J gene: TRBJ2-5; V gene: TRBV7-9; D gene: TRBD2; CDR3 DNA: TGTGCCAGCAGCCTAAGGACTAGCGGGGGGGCAAGGGAGACCCAGTACTTC; CDR3 protein: CASSLRTSGGARETQYF
clone size: NA; J gene: TRBJ2-4; V gene: TRBV19; D gene: NA; CDR3 DNA: TGTGCCAGTGCGGGACCGGCCAAAAACATTCAGTACTTC; CDR3 protein: CASAGPAKNIQYF
clone size: once; J gene: TRBJ1-2; V gene: TRBV15; D gene: TRBD1; CDR3 DNA: TGTGCCACCAGCAGACGTACTGGGACAGGGTTTGGTGGCTACACCTTC; CDR3 protein: CATSRRTGTGFGGYTF
clone size: NA; J gene: TRBJ2-1; V gene: TRBV11-2; D gene: TRBD2; CDR3 DNA: TGTGCCAGCAGCTTAACTAGCGGACGTAATGAGCAGTTCTTC; CDR3 protein: CASSLTSGRNEQFF
clone size: once; J gene: TRBJ2-5; V gene: TRBV7-6; D gene: TRBD2; CDR3 DNA: TGTGCCAGCGAGGGCGGGGGGCAAGAGACCCAGTACTTC; CDR3 protein: CASEGGGQETQYF
clone size: NA; J gene: TRBJ1-4; V gene: TRBV6-1; D gene: NA; CDR3 DNA: TGTGCCAGCAGTGAAGAGGGGAATGAAAAACTGTTTTTT; CDR3 protein: CASSEEGNEKLFF
clone size: NA; J gene: TRBJ2-3; V gene: TRBV23-1; D gene: NA; CDR3 DNA: TGCGCCAGCAGTCATTGGAGGAGCGGACTCCCCTTGGCAGATACGCAGTATTTT; CDR3 protein: CASSHWRSGLPLADTQYF
clone size: NA; J gene: TRBJ1-5; V gene: TRBV7-9; D gene: NA; CDR3 DNA: TGTGCCAGCAGCTTAGAAGTTGACAGGCCCCAGCATTTT; CDR3 protein: CASSLEVDRPQHF
clone size: NA; J gene: TRBJ2-5; V gene: TRBV9; D gene: NA; CDR3 DNA: TGTGCCAGCAGCGTAGCCCAGTATGGAGAGACCCAGTACTTC; CDR3 protein: CASSVAQYGETQYF
clone size: NA; J gene: TRBJ1-2; V gene: TRBV28; D gene: NA; CDR3 DNA: TGTGCCAGCAGCAGCGGGACGAACTATGGCTACACCTTC; CDR3 protein: CASSSGTNYGYTF
clone size: once; J gene: TRBJ2-1; V gene: TRBV6-6; D gene: TRBD1; CDR3 DNA: TGTGCCAGCAGTTACTCGACGGGACAGGGGGGGAATGAGCAGTTCTTC; CDR3 protein: CASSYSTGQGGNEQFF
clone size: NA; J gene: TRBJ1-1; V gene: TRBV5-8; D gene: TRBD1; CDR3 DNA: TGTGCCAGCAGCTTGAGGGCAGGGGGCGGCACTGAAGCTTTCTTT; CDR3 protein: CASSLRAGGGTEAFF
clone size: NA; J gene: TRBJ1-3; V gene: TRBV19; D gene: NA; CDR3 DNA: TGTGCCAGTAGTAAGCCGCGAAACACCATATATTTT; CDR3 protein: CASSKPRNTIYF
clone size: NA; J gene: TRBJ1-1; V gene: TRBV6-1; D gene: TRBD1; CDR3 DNA: TGTGCCAGCAGTGAAAACAGGGGATTAGCAGAAGTAGCTTTCTTT; CDR3 protein: CASSENRGLAEVAFF
clone size: NA; J gene: TRBJ1-3; V gene: TRBV19; D gene: NA; CDR3 DNA: TGTGCCAGTAGTATCGTTCAGGTTATCAACACCATATATTTT; CDR3 protein: CASSIVQVINTIYF
clone size: NA; J gene: TRBJ2-7; V gene: TRBV7-3; D gene: NA; CDR3 DNA: TGTGCCAGCAGCCCCGAAAAATCGGGGGAGCAGTACTTC; CDR3 protein: CASSPEKSGEQYF
clone size: NA; J gene: TRBJ2-7; V gene: TRBV9; D gene: NA; CDR3 DNA: TGTGCCAGCAGTCTGGGGGGCTACGAGCAGTACTTC; CDR3 protein: CASSLGGYEQYF
clone size: NA; J gene: TRBJ1-5; V gene: TRBV19; D gene: TRBD1; CDR3 DNA: TGTGCCAGTAGTTACCGGGACAGGGGGCTTTTGCGCAATCAGCCCCAGCATTTT; CDR3 protein: CASSYRDRGLLRNQPQHF
clone size: few; J gene: TRBJ1-1; V gene: TRBV10-1; D gene: TRBD1; CDR3 DNA: TGCGCCAGCAGCCACAGGGGAACCACTGAAGCTTTCTTT; CDR3 protein: CASSHRGTTEAFF
clone size: NA; J gene: TRBJ2-3; V gene: TRBV5-8; D gene: NA; CDR3 DNA: TGTGCCAGCAGCTTGGCTAGCACTGAACTTAGCACAGATACGCAGTATTTT; CDR3 protein: CASSLASTELSTDTQYF
clone size: NA; J gene: TRBJ2-5; V gene: TRBV28; D gene: TRBD1; CDR3 DNA: TGTGCCAGCAGTTCCCCCCCATTCAGGGGGCATATGGAGACCCAGTACTTC; CDR3 protein: CASSSPPFRGHMETQYF
clone size: NA; J gene: TRBJ2-5; V gene: TRBV10-3; D gene: NA; CDR3 DNA: TGTGCCATCGCGGAGACCCAGTACTTC; CDR3 protein: CAIAETQYF
clone size: NA; J gene: TRBJ2-3; V gene: TRBV28; D gene: TRBD2; CDR3 DNA: TGTGCCAGCAGTACGACTAGCGGGAGGATCTCAGATACGCAGTATTTT; CDR3 protein: CASSTTSGRISDTQYF
clone size: NA; J gene: TRBJ2-2; V gene: TRBV27; D gene: NA; CDR3 DNA: TGTGCCAGCTCATACACCACCGGGGAGCTGTTTTTT; CDR3 protein: CASSYTTGELFF
clone size: NA; J gene: TRBJ2-1; V gene: TRBV7-6; D gene: NA; CDR3 DNA: TGTGCCAGCAGCTCGTCCCTAACACTAGTGGCGGGGGCAAACAATGAGCAGTTCTTC; CDR3 protein: CASSSSLTLVAGANNEQFF
clone size: NA; J gene: TRBJ1-1; V gene: TRBV18; D gene: TRBD1; CDR3 DNA: TGTGCCAGCTCACCAGGGACAGGGGGGCGGAACACTGAAGCTTTCTTT; CDR3 protein: CASSPGTGGRNTEAFF